In this sample, the clone carrying this TCR beta chain turned up a few times. A single record per CDR3 protein comes from TCRdb applying MiXCR to the 5' RACE reads. This table holds 550,000 to 700,000 distinct CDR3 sequences, about 20% found once. This specimen comes from a study of identical twins. Germline V gene lookup returns CDR1 SQVTM and CDR2 ANQGSEA. The V segment lost 5 bases and the J segment 0 bases; nucleotides outside the gene matches: 6. CDR3 length: 17 amino acids. In addition, the sample was reused for a study of T cells expressing NK-cell markers. That work adds: There were seven HCMV-seropositive donors and one seronegative donor among the eight sequenced. The CD3+CD56-NKG2C+ fraction of a few donors was also led by these clonotypes.

The rearrangement uses TRBV29-1 and TRBJ2-1; the match to TRBD2 covers 14 bases. Sequenced: PBMCs. This sequence was found in a woman between 18 and 29 years old in good health. The CDR3 reads CSVTRTSGRRSYNEQFF. The CDR3 DNA follows: TGCAGCGTTACCCGGACTAGCGGGAGGCGCTCCTACAATGAGCAGTTCTTC.